This T cell receptor (beta chain) came from a study of shared clonotypes between healthy human individuals. About the research overall: Per donor, three plates held CD4 naive cells, three held CD4 memory, two held CD8 naive and one held CD8 memory.

CDR3 size: 15 residues. Trimming took 3 bases from V and 3 from J; bases not matched to a gene: 8. Germline V gene lookup returns CDR1 SGHAT and CDR2 FQNNGV. Generated by immunoSEQ multiplex PCR, the TCRdb table keeps only in-frame clones and is missing some. In the table there are about 980,000 clones, approximately 76% of which are singletons. This clonotype was sampled from a man aged 18 to 30 in good health. V and J are TRBV11-2 and TRBJ2-7, with 7 bases identical to TRBD1. Sequences were obtained from memory CD4+ T cells sorted from blood. Specified subset: CD45RA-negative fraction. The CDR3 is CASSLRTGVLYEQYF. The CDR3 nucleotides are TGTGCCAGCAGCTTGAGGACAGGCGTCCTCTACGAGCAGTACTTC.